A single sample is the source of the 24 T cell receptor beta chains below, sequenced in a study of T cells in Graves' hyperthyroidism and ophthalmopathy. TCR beta CDR3 sequences were amplified from RNA transcripts. First-round RT-PCR of the TCR CDR3 relied on the HTBI primer set. TCRdb called the multiplex PCR reads again in MiXCR, with one record for every CDR3 protein. The table shows nearly 750,000 distinct CDR3 sequences, with just over 35% occurring only once. Sequencing was performed on blood. The receptor set was obtained from a woman aged 35 to 49 with Graves' hyperthyroidism.

This clonotype was detected ten times or more. This chain links TRBV2 with TRBJ1-2; no clear D gene. CDR3 size: 13 residues. The germline CDR1 and CDR2 sequences are SNHLY and FYNNEI. Trimming cost V 8 bases and J 0 bases, with 10 bases left between them. The CDR3 coding sequence is TGTGCCAGCCACTTAAGAGCTAACTATGGCTACACCTTC. It codes for CASHLRANYGYTF.

The chain has TRBV6-2 or TRBV6-3 and TRBJ2-5, with TRBD2 matching 10 bases. Germline V gene data show CDR1 as MNHEY and CDR2 as SVGEGT. V lost 5 bases and J lost 5; bases outside the gene matches: 2. The CDR3 consists of 13 residues. CDR3 in amino acids: CASSSGGVETQYF. In DNA, the CDR3 is TGTGCCAGCAGTAGCGGGGGGGTGGAGACCCAGTACTTC.

At least ten counts were recorded for this clonotype. The chain is built from TRBV20-1 and TRBJ1-6; D remains ambiguous. Germline lookup yields CDR1 DFQATT and CDR2 SNEGSKA (reference sequence). The CDR3 loop spans 16 amino acids. V shed 5 bases and J shed 7 bases, with 21 bases lying between them. This CDR3 is CSASMGADGANSPLHF. The CDR3 DNA reads as TGCAGTGCTTCGATGGGAGCGGACGGAGCGAATTCACCCCTCCACTTT.

This clonotype has a count of ten or more. This chain links TRBV7-9 with TRBJ1-2, with D uncertain. The CDR3 runs to 15 residues. Germline-derived CDR1 and CDR2 are SEHNR and FQNEAQ (reference sequence). Trimming removed 0 bases at V and 4 bases at J, with 12 bases between. CDR3 loop: CASSLASRLSYGYTF. Written as DNA, the CDR3 is TGTGCCAGCAGCTTAGCAAGTCGGCTCTCCTATGGCTACACCTTC.

In its sample, this clonotype was seen many times. The chain carries TRBV20-1 and TRBJ2-5; the match to TRBD2 covers 8 bases. The germline gives CDR1 DFQATT, CDR2 SNEGSKA (reference sequence). V was clipped by 4 bases and J by 2 bases; unmatched bases: 3. CDR3 length: 13 amino acids. The DNA of the CDR3 is TGCAGTGCTAACCCGGGGGGGCAAGAGACCCAGTACTTC. It yields the protein CSANPGGQETQYF.

This clonotype was picked up a small number of times. The chain has TRBV7-2 and TRBJ1-3; tentatively, D is TRBD1 (6 bases). This CDR3 has 18 amino acids. V dropped 2 bases and J dropped 0 bases, with 17 bases sitting between them. Per germline, CDR1 SGHTA and CDR2 FQGNSA. The CDR3 coding sequence is TGTGCCAGCAGCTTAAGGGGGTATGGTGGGATCTCTGGAAACACCATATATTTT. Translated, it gives CASSLRGYGGISGNTIYF.

The chain recombines TRBV10-3 with TRBJ2-2; perhaps D is TRBD1 or TRBD2 (5 bases each). Between the trimmed V and J ends, which lost 10 bases and 1 base, there was a span of 13 bases. Germline CDR1 is ENHRY and CDR2 is SYGVKD. This CDR3 comprises 14 residues. The CDR3 bases are TGTGCCAGCGTGGGGACCCGGAACACCGGGGAGCTGTTTTTT. Amino acid sequence: CASVGTRNTGELFF.

This chain uses TRBV10-2 with TRBJ2-5; weak D call: TRBD1 (6 bases). V was shortened by 4 bases and J by 9 bases, with 18 bases between the two germline ends. CDR1 is WSHSY and CDR2 is SAAADI in the germline V gene. The CDR3 consists of 14 residues. The CDR3: CASSVLGQAGAQYF. CDR3 nucleotide sequence: TGCGCCAGCAGTGTCCTGGGGCAGGCAGGGGCCCAGTACTTC.

The chain has TRBV29-1 and TRBJ2-3; the match to TRBD2 covers 8 bases. Trimming removed 3 bases from V and 8 bases from J; junction bases left unmatched: 7. Germline assignment: CDR1 SQVTM and CDR2 ANQGSEA. This CDR3 is built from 13 residues. CDR3 loop: CSVDSTSEGTQYF. The CDR3 DNA is TGCAGCGTTGACTCGACTAGCGAGGGTACGCAGTATTTT.

The V and J genes are TRBV6-5 and TRBJ2-2; D uncertain. Germline CDR1 and CDR2: MNHEY and SVGAGI. Trimming stripped 1 base from V and 3 bases from J, with 6 bases between. The CDR3 spans 14 residues. The CDR3 reads CASSYFEYTGELFF. The DNA of the CDR3 is TGTGCCAGCAGTTACTTCGAATACACCGGGGAGCTGTTTTTT.

The J gene is TRBJ1-5, the V gene TRBV28, with 8 bases matching TRBD1. Germline values: CDR1 MDHEN, CDR2 SYDVKM. V shed 7 bases, J shed 5 bases, and the junction held 7 bases outside the gene matches. This CDR3 contains 14 residues. The CDR3 coding sequence is TGTGCCAGCAATCCGGGACAGGTCCATCAGCCCCAGCATTTT. Protein product: CASNPGQVHQPQHF.

The chain recombines TRBV20-1 with TRBJ2-7; D is perhaps TRBD1 (6 bases). The CDR3 loop spans 15 amino acids. With 0 bases removed from V and 2 bases from J, the gap between germline ends came to 14 bases. Germline V gives CDR1 DFQATT, CDR2 SNEGSKA (reference sequence). The CDR3 nucleotides are TGCAGTGCTAGAGATAGGGAATGGGACACCTACGAGCAGTACTTC. Translation gives CSARDREWDTYEQYF.

This clonotype was detected many times. The V call is TRBV7-8, the J call TRBJ1-2; 9 positions match TRBD1. The germline V gene has CDR1 SGHVS and CDR2 FQNEAQ. The trim removed 4 bases at V and 4 bases at J, leaving 10 bases unmatched. This CDR3 comprises 16 residues. CDR3 region: CASSSSGTGNFYGYTF. The CDR3 DNA sequence: TGTGCCAGCAGCTCGTCCGGGACAGGGAACTTCTATGGCTACACCTTC.

The CDR3: CASSYSGKSTEAFF. CDR3 bases: TGTGCCAGCAGTTACTCGGGGAAAAGCACTGAAGCTTTCTTT. The chain has TRBV6-2 or TRBV6-3 and TRBJ1-1, with unresolved D. V was cut by 0 bases and J by 4 bases, with 9 bases left in between. This CDR3 is built from 14 residues. Per the germline V gene, CDR1 is MNHEY and CDR2 is SVGEGT.

The table lists this clonotype with many counts. The chain recombines TRBV7-8 with TRBJ2-7; D is perhaps TRBD2 (5 bases). CDR3 length equals 14 residues. The V and J ends lost 2 bases and 5 bases respectively, with 13 bases between them. CDR1 and CDR2 (germline): SGHVS, FQNEAQ. CDR3 DNA: TGTGCCAGCAGCTTATGGCAGGAGGCGGACGAGCAGTACTTC. Residues: CASSLWQEADEQYF.

The chain employs TRBV4-1 and TRBJ2-2; a possible D gene is TRBD1 (6 bases). V lost 5 bases, J lost 5 bases, and 12 bases lay in between. The CDR3 extends over 14 amino acids. Germline CDR1 and CDR2: MGHRA and YSYEKL. CDR3 DNA sequence: TGCGCCAGCAGCGTTAGGACAGTGACCGGGGAGCTGTTTTTT. It encodes CASSVRTVTGELFF.

In its sample, this clonotype was seen many times. The chain joins TRBV9 to TRBJ2-7; tentatively, D is TRBD1 (7 bases). The CDR3 has 15 amino acids. The V gene's germline CDR1 is SGDLS and CDR2 YYNGEE. V was trimmed by 0 bases and J by 3 bases, leaving 13 bases between them. Written as DNA, the CDR3 is TGTGCCAGCAGCGTAGGCGGGACAGAGAACTACGAGCAGTACTTC. It is translated as CASSVGGTENYEQYF.

This clonotype has ten or more counts. This chain connects TRBV13 to TRBJ1-6; D may be TRBD1 (5 bases). Germline V lookup: CDR1 PRHDT, CDR2 FYEKMQ (reference sequence). The ends were cut back, 10 bases at V and 5 bases at J, with 9 bases in the middle. This CDR3 has 12 residues. The CDR3, as DNA: TGTGCCAAAGACAGAGATAATTCACCCCTCCACTTT. Translating gives CAKDRDNSPLHF.

This clonotype was picked up many times. The chain has TRBV20-1 and TRBJ1-1; the D is unclear. Germline assignment: CDR1 DFQATT and CDR2 SNEGSKA (reference sequence). V lost 3 bases to trimming and J lost 0 bases, with 11 bases between them. This CDR3 comprises 14 residues. The CDR3 DNA sequence: TGCAGTGCTAGTATCCCTATAGTGAACACTGAAGCTTTCTTT. Amino acids: CSASIPIVNTEAFF.

This sequence joins TRBV20-1 and TRBJ1-1, with D perhaps TRBD1 (5 bases). Germline assignment: CDR1 DFQATT and CDR2 SNEGSKA (reference sequence). The CDR3 sequence is 13 residues long. V shed 1 base and J shed 1 base, with 7 bases lying between them. CDR3 region: CSARADTNTEAFF. The DNA of the CDR3 is TGCAGTGCTAGAGCGGACACGAACACTGAAGCTTTCTTT.

The table lists this clonotype with many counts. The V and J genes are TRBV29-1 and TRBJ2-5, with TRBD1 identical over 12 bases. The V gene end was trimmed by 5 bases and the J gene end by 5 bases; junction bases not matched to a gene: 9. The germline V gene encodes CDR1 SQVTM and CDR2 ANQGSEA. This CDR3 contains 15 residues. The CDR3 here is CSVIRDRGQSETQYF. CDR3 nucleotide sequence: TGCAGCGTTATCCGGGACAGGGGGCAGTCGGAGACCCAGTACTTC.

This clonotype was found a few times. The chain is built from TRBV4-1 and TRBJ1-2, with no clear D. This CDR3 comprises 15 residues. Germline values: CDR1 MGHRA, CDR2 YSYEKL. V was cut by 5 bases and J by 2 bases, with 15 bases left in between. This CDR3 is CASSALPGSNYGYTF. DNA for the CDR3: TGCGCCAGCAGCGCCCTCCCAGGCAGCAACTATGGCTACACCTTC.

This clonotype appeared a few times. This chain joins TRBV5-8 and TRBJ2-7; a weak D match, TRBD1 (6 bases). The CDR3 is 15 amino acids. V lost 6 bases and J 2 bases, leaving 18 bases between the germline ends. CDR1 SGHTS and CDR2 YDEGEE come from the germline V gene. In DNA, the CDR3 is TGTGCCAGCAAGGTTGTTGAGGGGGTCGCCTACGAGCAGTACTTC. It encodes CASKVVEGVAYEQYF. The whole variable domain, filled in from reference TRBV5-8 and TRBJ2-7, reads EAGVTQSPTHLIKTRGQQATLRCSPISGHTSVYWYQQALGLGLQFLLWYDEGEERNRGNFPPRFSGRQFPNYSSELNVNALELEDSALYLCASKVVEGVAYEQYFGPGTRLTVT.

DNA for the CDR3: TGTGCCAGCAGCTACCGGGGACAGGCCAATCAGCCCCAGCATTTT. Protein sequence: CASSYRGQANQPQHF. This chain links TRBV7-9 with TRBJ1-5; 8 bases are shared with TRBD1. Losses at the gene ends were 4 bases for V and 3 bases for J; bases not matched to a gene: 5. Germline V CDR1 and CDR2: SEHNR, FQNEAQ (reference sequence). This CDR3 is built from 15 residues.